The TCR beta chain described here comes from a study of OX40 agonist ivuxolimab in advanced cancers. Study information: Across the patients, intravenous ivuxolimab was delivered every 2 weeks at 0.01 to 10 mg/kg.

Study-level points and caveats: What antigens the expanded peripheral T cells recognized was never established.

Germline assignment: CDR1 SGHRS and CDR2 YFSETQ. CDR3 size: 15 residues. The junction had 10 bases not matched to a gene; V was cut back by 4 bases and J by 5 bases. The repertoire was sequenced with immunoSEQ multiplex PCR; TCRdb's copy has only in-frame clones and lacks some. The table includes 55,000 to 75,000 clones, around 81% detected once. This clone was observed a handful of times. Its antigen is unidentified. Material: CD4+ or CD8+ T cells sorted from blood, obtained in a trial of the OX40 agonist ivuxolimab. The sequence came from an adult with an advanced solid tumor such as melanoma, head and neck, liver or kidney cancer. The chain combines TRBV5-1 with TRBJ2-5; 8 bases line up with TRBD2. CDR3 residues: CASSRIAGRGETQYF. Written as DNA, the CDR3 is TGCGCCAGCAGCCGGATAGCGGGGCGAGGGGAGACCCAGTACTTC.